These 15 T cell receptor beta chains were all obtained from the same sample, sequenced in a study of cytomegalovirus exposure and HLA in healthy donors. Primers: 60 Vbeta forward and 13 Jbeta reverse. The assay was immunoSEQ multiplex PCR, and TCRdb's table has in-frame clones only and misses some. Counted here are some 180,000 clones, around 83% occurring once; the ten biggest clones make up about 1.8%. The sequenced material came from PBMCs. The receptors originated from a middle-aged man in good health and CMV-seropositive.

This clone has a single count. This sample also contains other DNA sequences that code for the same CDR3. This sequence joins TRBV7-9 and TRBJ2-2; D is possibly TRBD1 (5 bases). Trimming took 3 bases from V and 4 from J, leaving 9 bases between them. This CDR3 comprises 14 residues. Germline-derived CDR1 and CDR2 are SEHNR and FQNEAQ (reference sequence). The CDR3 reads CASSLGQVTGELFF. CDR3 bases: TGTGCCAGCAGCTTGGGGCAGGTCACCGGGGAGCTGTTTTTT.

This chain joins TRBV19 and TRBJ2-7; maybe TRBD1 (6 bases). V lost 6 bases and J 0 bases, leaving 18 bases between the germline ends. The CDR3 is made up of 16 amino acids. Germline V gene sequence: CDR1 LNHDA, CDR2 SQIVND (reference sequence). CDR3 in amino acids: CASSPGRGHNSYEQYF. Written as DNA, the CDR3 is TGTGCCAGTAGCCCCGGCCGGGGACACAACTCCTACGAGCAGTACTTC.

The chain couples TRBV27 to TRBJ2-3; the D gene is possibly TRBD2 (6 bases). The CDR3 extends over 17 amino acids. V lost 5 bases and J lost 0, with 18 bases in between. The germline V gene encodes CDR1 MNHEY and CDR2 SMNVEV (reference sequence). The CDR3 is CASSPFGLAASTDTQYF. CDR3 nucleotides: TGTGCCAGCAGTCCCTTCGGCTTAGCGGCCAGCACAGATACGCAGTATTTT.

The chain combines TRBV9 with TRBJ2-3; no reliable D call. This CDR3 is 15 amino acids long. V was trimmed by 0 bases and J by 0 bases, leaving 8 bases between them. CDR1 SGDLS and CDR2 YYNGEE come from the germline V gene. The CDR3 nucleotides read TGTGCCAGCAGCGTAGGGCCTCCTAGCACAGATACGCAGTATTTT. It codes for CASSVGPPSTDTQYF.

The rearrangement uses TRBV2 and TRBJ2-1; the match to TRBD2 covers 11 bases. V lost 1 base, J lost 6 bases, and 2 bases stayed unmatched. Germline-derived CDR1 and CDR2 are SNHLY and FYNNEI. The CDR3 length is 15 residues. CDR3 sequence reads: CASSEVAGGPNEQFF. The CDR3 DNA reads as TGTGCCAGCAGTGAAGTAGCGGGAGGGCCCAATGAGCAGTTCTTC. Drawing the rest from reference TRBV2 and TRBJ2-1, the complete variable domain is EPEVTQTPSHQVTQMGQEVILRCVPISNHLYFYWYRQILGQKVEFLVSFYNNEISEKSEIFDDQFSVERPDGSNFTLKIRSTKLEDSAMYFCASSEVAGGPNEQFFGPGTRLTVL.

The J gene is TRBJ2-7, the V gene TRBV5-5, with D unresolved. CDR3 length: 13 residues. Germline values: CDR1 SGHKS, CDR2 YYEKEE (reference sequence). Deletions cut 0 bases from V and 3 bases from J, with 7 bases between. CDR3 bases: TGTGCCAGCAGCTTGGGGCAGCGCTACGAGCAGTACTTC. Translated: CASSLGQRYEQYF.

This rearrangement joins TRBV5-1 to TRBJ2-5; the match to TRBD2 covers 8 bases. The CDR3 runs 13 residues. Trimming at V came to 4 bases and at J to 7 bases, leaving 6 bases not matched to a gene. Germline V CDR1 and CDR2: SGHRS, YFSETQ. The CDR3 loop reads CASSVTSGGTQYF. The DNA for the CDR3 is TGCGCCAGCAGCGTTACTAGCGGAGGGACCCAGTACTTC.

This clone appeared a single time. The rearrangement links TRBV12-2 to TRBJ1-1; no check of the table's D call, TRBD1, against the DNA was made. TRBV12-2 is designated a pseudogene. This CDR3 contains 17 residues. The CDR3 DNA reads TGTGCAAGTCGCTTACCGGGACAGGGCAGGCCGAACACTGAAGCTTTCTTT. Amino acid sequence: CASRLPGQGRPNTEAFF.

Regarding this clone: The sample has other DNA sequences that encode this CDR3 too. V usage is TRBV7-2 and J usage is TRBJ2-7, with 8 nucleotides matching TRBD2. Trimming took 5 bases from V and 3 from J; bases not matched to a gene: 6. This CDR3 spans 14 amino acids. CDR1 and CDR2 from the germline V gene are SGHTA and FQGNSA. The CDR3, as DNA: TGTGCCAGCAGCCCTAGCGGGTCCGTCTACGAGCAGTACTTC. It is translated as CASSPSGSVYEQYF.

This clone was counted ten times or more. The V call is TRBV25-1, the J call TRBJ2-1, with 8 bases that match TRBD2. Trimming at V came to 9 bases and at J to 8 bases, leaving 15 bases not matched to a gene. Germline V gene data show CDR1 as MGHDK and CDR2 as SYGVNS. This CDR3 is built from 15 residues. CDR3 in amino acids: CASTGGGTSAHEQFF. The CDR3 coding sequence is TGTGCCAGTACGGGGGGGGGTACCAGTGCCCATGAGCAGTTCTTC.

V gene TRBV11-3 combines with J gene TRBJ2-2, with D hard to call. The CDR3 runs to 13 residues. In germline, CDR1 is SGHNT, CDR2 YENEEA. Trimming left V 5 bases short and J 4 bases short, with 8 bases between. The CDR3 DNA is TGTGCCAGCAGCATCTTGAGCACCGGGGAGCTGTTTTTT. This sequence encodes CASSILSTGELFF.

The J gene is TRBJ2-1, the V gene TRBV14, with 8 nucleotides matching TRBD1. With V trimmed by 4 bases and J by 0 bases, 5 bases remained unmatched. Germline V CDR1 and CDR2: SGHDN, FVKESK. The CDR3 extends over 16 amino acids. DNA of the CDR3: TGTGCCAGCAGCCGGGGACAGGCAACCTCCTACAATGAGCAGTTCTTC. Its protein is CASSRGQATSYNEQFF.

The table lists this clone with a few counts. The V and J genes are TRBV6-1 and TRBJ2-7; D gene ambiguous. The CDR3 is 11 residues long. Trimming stripped 4 bases from V and 3 bases from J, with 4 bases between. Germline CDR1 reads MNHNS; CDR2 reads SASEGT. As DNA, the CDR3 is TGTGCCAGCAGTGCTATCTACGAGCAGTACTTC. Amino acid sequence: CASSAIYEQYF.

CDR3 sequence: CASSSDSGTPYEQYF. CDR3 nucleotide sequence: TGCGCCAGCAGCTCAGACTCCGGGACACCCTACGAGCAGTACTTC. The V and J genes are TRBV5-1 and TRBJ2-7; TRBD1 is a possible D gene (6 bases). There are 15 residues in the CDR3. The V end lost 3 bases, the J end lost 2 bases, and 15 bases lay between the germline ends. Looked up from germline, CDR1 is SGHRS and CDR2 is YFSETQ.

V is TRBV5-1 and J is TRBJ1-3; unclear D gene. Germline V gene sequence: CDR1 SGHRS, CDR2 YFSETQ. The CDR3 runs to 15 residues. Deletions cut 0 bases from V and 0 bases from J, with 7 bases between. CDR3 region: CASSLGEASGNTIYF. The DNA for the CDR3 is TGCGCCAGCAGCTTGGGGGAGGCCTCTGGAAACACCATATATTTT.